This TCR beta chain was recorded in a study of monozygotic twins with inflammatory bowel disease. TCRdb reprocessed the 5' RACE reads and reports one entry per CDR3 protein, with no DNA. Here the sample table reports a few hundred thousand distinct CDR3 sequences. The CDR3 sequence is 12 residues long. The germline V gene has CDR1 DFQATT and CDR2 SNEGSKA (reference sequence). This chain links TRBV20-1 with TRBJ2-5; TCRdb picks TRBD2, but there is no DNA to check that call. The clonotype comes from a human donor with ulcerative colitis or Crohn's disease, or a healthy co-twin of an affected twin (not recorded which). Sequenced input: blood. The CDR3 protein is CSAILVRETQYF.